This TCR beta chain originates from a study of identical twins. This clonotype was recorded many times. The antigen is not known. The cDNA had a unique molecular identifier and a template-switch universal primer site. TCRdb recomputed calls from the 5' RACE reads with MiXCR, one row per CDR3 protein. The data contain 650,000 to 800,000 distinct CDR3 sequences, around 8.3% of them seen just once; the ten biggest clones take up 0.98%. The study's findings and limits: There is a chance that invariant MAIT and iNKT cells partially muddied zero-insertion analyses. Excess low generation probability was seen in twin-shared out-of-frame alpha sequences.

Losses at the gene ends were 4 bases for V and 8 bases for J; bases not matched to a gene: 6. This CDR3 is 14 amino acids long. These data were likewise used in another study, on yellow fever vaccine responses in identical twins.

The clonotype comes from a woman under 30 in good health. This rearrangement joins TRBV12-3 or TRBV12-4 to TRBJ2-1; 9 bases map to TRBD2. The sequencing sample was made of PBMCs. CDR3 sequence: CASSSSGLAHEQFF. The CDR3 bases are TGTGCCAGCAGTTCCTCGGGACTAGCACATGAGCAGTTCTTC.